Reported below is one T cell receptor (beta chain). The data stem from a study of blood T cell repertoires in COVID-19. Deletions cut 0 bases from V and 5 bases from J, with 23 bases between. The length of the CDR3 is 19 residues. CDR1 LGHDT and CDR2 YNNKEL come from the germline V gene (reference sequence). Sequencing was performed with immunoSEQ multiplex PCR; in TCRdb, only in-frame clones are kept and a portion is missing. The sample yields 250,000 to 300,000 clones, 91% seen once. This sequence joins TRBV3-1 (or the pseudogene TRBV3-2) and TRBJ1-3, with D tentatively TRBD1 (6 bases). This TCR came from a human donor in a cohort exposed to, infected with or recovered from COVID-19 (not recorded which). The donor label of this sample is uncertain. The sequencing sample was made of PBMCs or T cells enriched from blood (not recorded which). CDR3: CASSQDEVGSRGARNTIYF. The CDR3 bases are TGTGCCAGCAGCCAAGATGAAGTGGGGTCCAGGGGCGCTCGAAACACCATATATTTT.